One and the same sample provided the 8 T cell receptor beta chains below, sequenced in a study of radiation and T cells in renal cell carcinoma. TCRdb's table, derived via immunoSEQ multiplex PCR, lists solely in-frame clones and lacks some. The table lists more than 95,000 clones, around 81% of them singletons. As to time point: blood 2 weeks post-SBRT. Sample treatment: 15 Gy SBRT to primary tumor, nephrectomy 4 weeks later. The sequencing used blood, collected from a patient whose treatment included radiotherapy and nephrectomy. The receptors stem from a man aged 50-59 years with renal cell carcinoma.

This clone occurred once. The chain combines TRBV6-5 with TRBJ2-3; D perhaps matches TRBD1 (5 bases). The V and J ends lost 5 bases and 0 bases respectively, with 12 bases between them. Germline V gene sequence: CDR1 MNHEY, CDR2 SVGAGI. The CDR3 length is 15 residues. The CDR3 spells CASSNRKFSTDTQYF. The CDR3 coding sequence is TGTGCCAGCAGTAACAGGAAATTTAGCACAGATACGCAGTATTTT.

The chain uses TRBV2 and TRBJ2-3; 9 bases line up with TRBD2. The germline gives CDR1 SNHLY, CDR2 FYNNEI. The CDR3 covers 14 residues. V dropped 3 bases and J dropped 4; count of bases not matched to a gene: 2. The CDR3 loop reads CASSEREGADTQYF. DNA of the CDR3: TGTGCCAGCAGTGAGCGGGAGGGGGCAGATACGCAGTATTTT.

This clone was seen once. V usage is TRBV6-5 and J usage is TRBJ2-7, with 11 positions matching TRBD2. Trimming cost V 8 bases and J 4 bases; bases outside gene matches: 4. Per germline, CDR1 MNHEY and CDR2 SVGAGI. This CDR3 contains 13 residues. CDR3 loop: CASSLAGEYEQYF. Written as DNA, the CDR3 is TGTGCCAGCTCACTAGCGGGGGAATACGAGCAGTACTTC.

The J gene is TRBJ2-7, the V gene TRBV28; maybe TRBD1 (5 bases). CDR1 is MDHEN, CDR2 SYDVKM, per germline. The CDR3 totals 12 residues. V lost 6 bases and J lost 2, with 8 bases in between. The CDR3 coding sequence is TGTGCCAGCAGGCAGGGCCCCTACGAGCAGTACTTC. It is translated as CASRQGPYEQYF.

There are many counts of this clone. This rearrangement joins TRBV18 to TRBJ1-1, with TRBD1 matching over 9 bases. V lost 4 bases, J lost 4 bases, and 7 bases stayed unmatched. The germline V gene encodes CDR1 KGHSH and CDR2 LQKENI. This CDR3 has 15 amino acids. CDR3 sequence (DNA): TGTGCCAGCTCACAGGGCCGGGACAGGGTCACTGAAGCTTTCTTT. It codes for CASSQGRDRVTEAFF.

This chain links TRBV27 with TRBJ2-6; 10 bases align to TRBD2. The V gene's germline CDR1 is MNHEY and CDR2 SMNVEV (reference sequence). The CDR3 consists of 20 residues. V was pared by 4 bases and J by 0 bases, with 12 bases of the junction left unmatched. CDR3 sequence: CASSYSGLAGVSSGANVLTF. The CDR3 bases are TGTGCCAGCAGTTATTCGGGGCTAGCGGGAGTCAGCTCTGGGGCCAACGTCCTGACTTTC.

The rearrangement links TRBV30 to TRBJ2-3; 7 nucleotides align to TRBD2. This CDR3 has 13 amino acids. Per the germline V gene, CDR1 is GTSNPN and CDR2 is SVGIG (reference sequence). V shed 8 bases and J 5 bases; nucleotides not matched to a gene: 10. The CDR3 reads CAGPGRGVDTQYF. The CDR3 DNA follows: TGTGCCGGCCCCGGACGGGGGGTAGATACGCAGTATTTT.

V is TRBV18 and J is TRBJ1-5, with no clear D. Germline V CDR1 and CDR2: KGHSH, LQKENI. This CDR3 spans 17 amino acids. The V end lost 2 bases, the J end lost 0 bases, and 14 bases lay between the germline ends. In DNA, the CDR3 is TGTGCCAGCTCACCATCAATCGGCGGGGATAGCAATCAGCCCCAGCATTTT. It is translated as CASSPSIGGDSNQPQHF.